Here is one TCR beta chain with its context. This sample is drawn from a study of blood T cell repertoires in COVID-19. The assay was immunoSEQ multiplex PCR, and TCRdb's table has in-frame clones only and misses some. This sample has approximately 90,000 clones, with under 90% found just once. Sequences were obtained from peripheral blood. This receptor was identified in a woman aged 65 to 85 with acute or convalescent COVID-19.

Here the CDR3 reads CASSEFGPVETQYF. CDR3 DNA sequence: TGTGCCAGCAGTGAGTTTGGGCCCGTAGAGACCCAGTACTTC. The rearrangement joins TRBV6-1 to TRBJ2-5, with D hard to call. V lost 3 bases, J lost 4 bases, and 12 bases lay in between. The CDR3 contains 14 residues. Germline CDR1 MNHNS, CDR2 SASEGT.